Here is one TCR beta chain with its context. A few counts support this clone. Its antigen specificity is not known. No much larger clonotype is one base removed from it; base qualities were not supplied. The CDR3 spans 16 residues, from the cysteine through the phenylalanine. Only the CDR3 portion is preserved as DNA: 48 bases, with reading frame beginning at the first base. Trimmed from V: 3 bases; trimmed from J: 2 bases; junction bases lacking a gene match: 8. Reading the germline V gene gives CDR1 SGHAT and CDR2 FQNNGV. Each collaborating institution followed its own protocols to collect whole blood in K2EDTA tubes. For TCRbeta analysis, collaborator samples were shipped as frozen whole blood, as isolated PBMCs, or as DNA extracted from either sample type. TCRbeta CDR3 regions were amplified from genomic DNA using the immunoSEQ Assay, a bias-controlled multiplex PCR. In the authors' own workflow: Within the assay, amplification of reference gene primers was used to estimate how many nucleated cells each sample contained. Sequence reads were collapsed and filtered to measure the absolute abundance of every unique TCRbeta CDR3 rearrangement. For each sample, productive Simpson clonality was calculated as the square root of Simpson's diversity index across productive rearrangements. Here the immuneACCESS table is served through TCRdb, limited to in-frame sequences with V and J called. Missing clones are a known gap in these copies; in checked studies unresolved V genes cover under half, and the rest lacks a known reason. That table supplies the V and J calls and clone size; D and trimming were determined from the DNA. The sample has around 65,000 clones on record, roughly 71% of them singletons. The ten biggest clones cover 5.5% to 7% of the sample.

The sample belongs to a study of blood T cell repertoires in COVID-19 (dated by TCRdb to about 2020). For the wider study: Samples covering the acute and convalescent phases of COVID-19 were provided by collaborators in the United States, Italy and Spain. The prospective study material was composed of cDNA or gDNA derived from T cells, B-cell-depleted T cells, or PBMCs. Deeply sampled blood TCRbeta repertoires from subjects exposed to, actively infected with, or recovered from COVID-19 were included in the dataset. The repertoires were released in a freely available public database intended as a resource for research on the immune response to SARS-CoV-2. The samples were drawn from the first 160 participants of the ongoing ImmuneRACE study and from 1,254 subjects provided by 6 global collaborators. Sample metadata almost always included a de-identified subject ID, COVID-19 status, age in years and sex. Where available, HLA class I and class II types were obtained from metadata supplied by the sample provider rather than from assay-based typing. Here is what the overall study found, with its caveats: How much clinical and demographic metadata was included differed by source and by participant, and the metadata was provided uncurated.

The sequence joins TRBV11-2 to TRBJ2-7; 9 bases in between match TRBD1. The clonotype was recovered from a woman aged 45-65 years with active or convalescent COVID-19. Material: peripheral blood. The CDR3 is CASSLAGRTGAYEQYF. The bases are TGTGCCAGCAGCTTGGCCGGAAGGACAGGGGCCTACGAGCAGTACTTC.